Each of the 22 T cell receptor beta chains below was sequenced from the same sample in a study of blood T cell repertoires in COVID-19. The method was immunoSEQ multiplex PCR; TCRdb's version includes in-frame clones alone and lacks a portion of them. The sample consists of about 15,000 clones, around 84% of them appearing once. The sequenced sample was peripheral blood. All receptors derive from a woman aged 45-65 years with active or convalescent COVID-19.

The rearrangement uses TRBV10-1 and TRBJ2-5; tentatively, D is TRBD2 (5 bases). This CDR3 is 13 amino acids long. CDR1 WNHNN and CDR2 SYGVQD come from the germline V gene (reference sequence). V was pared by 7 bases and J by 13 bases, with 22 bases between. For the CDR3, the DNA is TGCGCCAGCAACCCCCCCCCTAGCCGGCGTCCGTACTTC. Translating gives CASNPPPSRRPYF.

The V gene is TRBV5-1, the J gene TRBJ2-2; 7 bases are shared with TRBD1. The V gene end was trimmed by 4 bases and the J gene end by 6 bases; junction bases not matched to a gene: 6. The CDR3 is 14 residues long. Germline CDR1 and CDR2: SGHRS and YFSETQ. CDR3 coding DNA: TGCGCCAGCAGCCGACAGGGCGGATCCGGGGAGCTGTTTTTT. Translation: CASSRQGGSGELFF.

The chain links TRBV28 to TRBJ2-7; D possibly corresponds to TRBD2 (6 bases). With 5 bases removed from V and 3 bases from J, the gap between germline ends came to 17 bases. The CDR3 consists of 15 residues. Germline assignment: CDR1 MDHEN and CDR2 SYDVKM. This chain's CDR3 is CASSPSPAGSYEQYF. The CDR3 bases are TGTGCCAGCAGTCCCTCCCCTGCGGGAAGCTACGAGCAGTACTTC.

This clone was seen just once. The V call is TRBV11-2, the J call TRBJ2-7; possible D gene TRBD1, 6 bases. Germline values: CDR1 SGHAT, CDR2 FQNNGV. Trimming stripped 2 bases from V and 0 bases from J, with 8 bases between. CDR3 size: 14 residues. For the CDR3, the DNA is TGTGCCAGCAGCTTATACAGGGCCTCCTACGAGCAGTACTTC. Protein: CASSLYRASYEQYF.

The chain carries TRBV10-3 and TRBJ1-5, with D possibly being TRBD1 (5 bases). CDR1 ENHRY and CDR2 SYGVKD come from the germline V gene. The V and J ends lost 4 bases and 4 bases respectively, with 8 bases between them. CDR3 size: 13 residues. For the CDR3, the DNA is TGTGCCATCAGTGCACCAGGGAATCAGCCCCAGCATTTT. Encoded protein: CAISAPGNQPQHF.

The chain has TRBV10-3 and TRBJ1-1; 9 bases line up with TRBD1. V gave up 6 bases and J gave up 10 bases; unmatched junction bases: 9. Germline values: CDR1 ENHRY, CDR2 SYGVKD. This CDR3 spans 13 amino acids. The CDR3 coding sequence is TGTGCCATCAGAGACAGGGGGAGGCCTGGAGCTTTCTTT. Protein: CAIRDRGRPGAFF.

This clone appeared a few times. The CDR3 DNA follows: TGTGCCAGTAGTATGGAAAACAGGGGCCTGTACCAAGAGACCCAGTACTTC. Its translation: CASSMENRGLYQETQYF. The chain employs TRBV19 and TRBJ2-5, with 7 nucleotides matching TRBD1. CDR1 and CDR2 (germline): LNHDA, SQIVND (reference sequence). CDR3 length: 17 residues. Unmatched junction bases numbered 10, after V lost 3 bases and J lost 0 bases.

This chain connects TRBV19 to TRBJ2-3, with D tentatively TRBD1 (6 bases). The CDR3 is 15 residues long. Trimming shortened V by 5 bases and J by 0 bases, and 12 bases separated the two germline ends. Germline lookup yields CDR1 LNHDA and CDR2 SQIVND (reference sequence). The CDR3 spells CASSVDSSSTDTQYF. DNA for the CDR3: TGTGCCAGTAGTGTGGACAGTTCTAGCACAGATACGCAGTATTTT.

The chain has TRBV19 and TRBJ2-5; D is unclear. Germline V gene data show CDR1 as LNHDA and CDR2 as SQIVND (reference sequence). This CDR3 spans 14 amino acids. V gave up 3 bases and J gave up 5 bases, with 13 bases separating them. DNA for the CDR3: TGTGCCAGTAGTATTCATGGCCCCGGGGAGACCCAGTACTTC. This encodes CASSIHGPGETQYF.

The chain carries TRBV27 and TRBJ2-3, with 9 bases identical to TRBD2. The CDR3 contains 15 residues. In germline, CDR1 is MNHEY, CDR2 SMNVEV (reference sequence). V trimming: 1 base; J trimming: 1 base; junction bases outside the gene matches: 0. CDR3 bases: TGTGCCAGCAGTTTATGGACTAGCGGCACAGATACGCAGTATTTT. Its protein is CASSLWTSGTDTQYF.

The rearrangement joins TRBV6-6 to TRBJ2-3; 9 nucleotides line up with TRBD1. Germline CDR1 MNHNY, CDR2 SVGAGI (reference sequence). The CDR3 loop spans 16 amino acids. Trimming took 0 bases from V and 3 from J; bases not matched to a gene: 4. The CDR3 DNA is TGTGCCAGCAGTTACTCGAGACAGGGGGGTACAGATACGCAGTATTTT. It translates to CASSYSRQGGTDTQYF.

Only one count was recorded for this clone. The V gene is TRBV7-3, the J gene TRBJ2-3; D is possibly TRBD2 (7 bases). This CDR3 region has 16 residues. Germline-derived CDR1 and CDR2 are SGHTA and FQGTGA. V lost 5 bases, J lost 1 base, and 16 bases lay in between. CDR3 in DNA: TGTGCCAGCAGCCTTTCGGGGGGCGGGGGCACAGATACGCAGTATTTT. Translated: CASSLSGGGGTDTQYF.

This clone was detected only once. The chain has TRBV13 and TRBJ2-1; 8 positions match TRBD2. Germline V gives CDR1 PRHDT, CDR2 FYEKMQ (reference sequence). The J segment lost 7 bases and the V segment lost 5 bases, leaving 13 bases of the junction unmatched. The CDR3 loop spans 16 amino acids. CDR3 sequence reads: CASSQFVAGGGNEQFF. In DNA, the CDR3 is TGTGCCAGCAGCCAGTTTGTCGCGGGAGGTGGGAATGAGCAGTTCTTC.

J is TRBJ1-5 and V is TRBV19, with unresolved D. V was cut by 3 bases and J by 7 bases, with 7 bases left in between. The length of the CDR3 is 12 residues. Germline values: CDR1 LNHDA, CDR2 SQIVND (reference sequence). CDR3 DNA: TGTGCCAGTAGTATCCCCCCACAGCCCCAGCATTTT. Translating gives CASSIPPQPQHF.

This clone has more than one count but fewer than ten. The chain uses TRBV19 and TRBJ2-7; no reliable D call. Germline CDR1 and CDR2: LNHDA and SQIVND (reference sequence). Trimming cost V 5 bases and J 4 bases, with 9 bases left between them. CDR3 size: 12 residues. CDR3 bases: TGTGCCAGTAGTCCCAACAGATACGAGCAGTACTTC. This sequence encodes CASSPNRYEQYF. Using reference TRBV19 and TRBJ2-7 for the parts outside the CDR3, the full variable domain is DGGITQSPKYLFRKEGQNVTLSCEQNLNHDAMYWYRQDPGQGLRLIYYSQIVNDFQKGDIAEGYSVSREKKESFPLTVTSAQKNPTAFYLCASSPNRYEQYFGPGTRLTVT.

This chain joins TRBV5-5 and TRBJ1-5; 7 nucleotides agree with TRBD1. The CDR3 is 15 amino acids. The V segment lost 4 bases and the J segment 2 bases; nucleotides outside the gene matches: 6. CDR1 and CDR2 from the germline V gene are SGHKS and YYEKEE (reference sequence). This CDR3 reads CASSPGDSRNQPQHF. CDR3 DNA: TGTGCCAGCAGCCCCGGGGACAGTCGCAATCAGCCCCAGCATTTT. The full variable domain, in which reference TRBV5-5 and TRBJ1-5 provide the parts outside the CDR3, is DAGVTQSPTHLIKTRGQQVTLRCSPISGHKSVSWYQQVLGQGPQFIFQYYEKEERGRGNFPDRFSARQFPNYSSELNVNALLLGDSALYLCASSPGDSRNQPQHFGDGTRLSIL.

The CDR3 protein is CASSELREYSYEQYF. In DNA form, the CDR3 reads TGTGCCAGCAGTGAACTGCGGGAGTACTCCTACGAGCAGTACTTC. V gene TRBV2 combines with J gene TRBJ2-7, with TRBD2 identical over 7 bases. Germline CDR1 SNHLY, CDR2 FYNNEI. The CDR3 spans 15 residues. Trimming at V came to 2 bases and at J to 0 bases, leaving 4 bases not matched to a gene. Using reference TRBV2 and TRBJ2-7 for the parts outside the CDR3, the full variable domain is EPEVTQTPSHQVTQMGQEVILRCVPISNHLYFYWYRQILGQKVEFLVSFYNNEISEKSEIFDDQFSVERPDGSNFTLKIRSTKLEDSAMYFCASSELREYSYEQYFGPGTRLTVT.

The rearrangement uses TRBV11-2 and TRBJ1-1, with 8 bases identical to TRBD1. Germline lookup yields CDR1 SGHAT and CDR2 FQNNGV. V lost 3 bases to trimming and J lost 3 bases; unmatched junction nucleotides: 6. This CDR3 spans 15 amino acids. The DNA for the CDR3 is TGTGCCAGCAGCTTTTCGACAGGGGCATACACTGAAGCTTTCTTT. Translation: CASSFSTGAYTEAFF.

By sample fraction, this clone is medium-sized (0.01 to 0.1%). As DNA, the CDR3 is TGTGCCAGCAGCTCCTCGACAGCCTATGGCTACACCTTC. Protein: CASSSSTAYGYTF. The chain carries TRBV7-3 and TRBJ1-2; the D gene is possibly TRBD1 (5 bases). Germline assignment: CDR1 SGHTA and CDR2 FQGTGA. Between the trimmed V and J ends, which lost 4 bases and 4 bases, there was a span of 10 bases. The CDR3 consists of 13 residues.

The V call is TRBV3-1 (or the pseudogene TRBV3-2), the J call TRBJ1-2; D not certain. This CDR3 is 15 amino acids long. The germline gives CDR1 LGHDT, CDR2 YNNKEL (reference sequence). The germline V and J ends were trimmed by 1 base and 8 bases, with 17 bases remaining between them. Here the CDR3 reads CASSQALQAPSGYTF. The CDR3 region has the DNA TGTGCCAGCAGCCAAGCTCTCCAGGCCCCCAGCGGCTACACCTTC.

The chain combines TRBV5-4 with TRBJ2-3; no definite D call. Germline CDR1 is SGHNT and CDR2 is YYREEE (reference sequence). The CDR3 runs 15 residues. V was pared by 1 base and J by 0 bases, with 9 bases between. CDR3 loop: CASSLLGASTDTQYF. The CDR3 region has the DNA TGTGCCAGCAGCTTGCTCGGAGCTAGCACAGATACGCAGTATTTT. Based on the CDR3 plus reference TRBV5-4 and TRBJ2-3, the full variable domain is ETGVTQSPTHLIKTRGQQVTLRCSSQSGHNTVSWYQQALGQGPQFIFQYYREEENGRGNFPPRFSGLQFPNYSSELNVNALELDDSALYLCASSLLGASTDTQYFGPGTRLTVL.

This clone has more than one count but fewer than ten. The chain uses TRBV4-2 and TRBJ2-2, with TRBD1 matching 7 bases. Per germline, CDR1 LGHNA and CDR2 YNFKEQ. After removal of 1 base from V and 3 bases from J, the junction contained 5 bases not matched to a gene. CDR3 length equals 16 residues. Here the CDR3 reads CASSQGLTGYTGELFF. DNA for the CDR3: TGTGCCAGCAGCCAAGGGCTGACAGGGTACACCGGGGAGCTGTTTTTT.